This TCR beta chain was observed in a study of T cell changes during pregnancy in multiple sclerosis. Germline CDR1 reads SGHDT; CDR2 reads YYEEEE. Trimming cost V 4 bases and J 1 base; bases outside gene matches: 1. CDR3 size: 13 residues. Assay used: immunoSEQ multiplex PCR; TCRdb lists only in-frame clones, some missing. The sample consists of tens of thousands of clones, nearly 95% of them appearing once. The V and J genes are TRBV5-6 and TRBJ1-1; 7 nucleotides line up with TRBD1. This material consisted of peripheral blood, taken in the third trimester of pregnancy. The source of this sequence is a female donor with multiple sclerosis, enrolled in a pregnancy study. The CDR3 protein is CASSRTGNTEAFF. CDR3 DNA sequence: TGTGCCAGCAGCCGGACAGGGAACACTGAAGCTTTCTTT.